One and the same sample provided the 14 T cell receptor beta chains below, sequenced in a study of Ad26.COV2.S vaccination and SARS-CoV-2 variants. Treatment described: 19 received Ad26.COV2.S at low or high dose, single or two shots; 5 received placebo; per-sample allocation not given. Following the first vaccine or placebo injection, samples were taken on day 63. Clones were read by immunoSEQ multiplex PCR, and TCRdb kept only the in-frame ones, dropping some. The profile shows some 480,000 clones, around 88% of them singletons. This sample comprised peripheral blood, obtained in a trial of Ad26.COV2.S vaccine versus placebo. These receptors came from a person between 18 and 59 years old who received the Ad26.COV2.S COVID-19 vaccine or a placebo.

The J gene is TRBJ1-6, the V gene TRBV6-5, with D perhaps TRBD1 (6 bases). The V end lost 6 bases, the J end lost 7 bases, and 16 bases lay between the germline ends. The CDR3 sequence is 15 residues long. CDR1 is MNHEY and CDR2 is SVGAGI in the germline V gene. CDR3 sequence (DNA): TGTGCCAGCAGGGGCTACGACAGGAGAAATTCACCCCTCCACTTT. Its protein is CASRGYDRRNSPLHF.

The rearrangement links TRBV30 to TRBJ2-3; maybe TRBD2 (6 bases). The germline V gene encodes CDR1 GTSNPN and CDR2 SVGIG (reference sequence). CDR3 length: 14 residues. V was trimmed by 2 bases and J by 9 bases, leaving 18 bases between them. CDR3 amino acids: CAWSPGETQGTQYF. CDR3 nucleotide sequence: TGTGCCTGGAGTCCGGGAGAAACTCAGGGAACGCAGTATTTT.

The rearrangement uses TRBV19 and TRBJ1-1; possible D gene TRBD1, 5 bases. Germline CDR1 and CDR2: LNHDA and SQIVND (reference sequence). The CDR3 consists of 16 residues. Trimming took off 6 bases at V and 5 bases at J, with 22 bases between the two ends. The CDR3 reads CASSIGGPRLGTEAFF. In DNA form, the CDR3 reads TGTGCCAGTAGCATCGGGGGACCGCGTTTGGGGACTGAAGCTTTCTTT.

The chain joins TRBV27 to TRBJ2-1; D perhaps matches TRBD2 (6 bases). The germline V gene encodes CDR1 MNHEY and CDR2 SMNVEV (reference sequence). CDR3 size: 15 residues. V lost 2 bases to trimming and J lost 4 bases, with 12 bases between them. CDR3 residues: CASSLTGVLYNEQFF. In DNA form, the CDR3 reads TGTGCCAGCAGTTTAACGGGAGTCCTTTACAATGAGCAGTTCTTC.

This chain uses TRBV6-5 with TRBJ2-1; D gene uncertain. CDR3 size: 16 residues. Looked up from germline, CDR1 is MNHEY and CDR2 is SVGAGI. V dropped 6 bases and J dropped 0 bases, with 15 bases sitting between them. The CDR3 DNA sequence: TGTGCCAGCAGCTACGGAGCCCAGAGCTCCTACAATGAGCAGTTCTTC. Protein sequence: CASSYGAQSSYNEQFF.

In DNA form, the CDR3 reads TGTGCCAGCAGCCGACAGGGTATCGGTGGCTACACCTTC. Translation: CASSRQGIGGYTF. The V and J genes are TRBV5-4 and TRBJ1-2; 7 bases line up with TRBD1. Germline CDR1 and CDR2: SGHNT and YYREEE (reference sequence). V gave up 4 bases and J gave up 7 bases; unmatched junction bases: 7. The CDR3 runs to 13 residues.

The genes are TRBV27 and TRBJ2-2; TRBD1 is a possible D gene (5 bases). Germline V gives CDR1 MNHEY, CDR2 SMNVEV (reference sequence). The CDR3 length is 17 residues. V shed 2 bases and J shed 1 base, with 14 bases lying between them. The CDR3 bases are TGTGCCAGCAGTTTAAACTGGGGCGACGAGAACACCGGGGAGCTGTTTTTT. This sequence encodes CASSLNWGDENTGELFF.

This rearrangement joins TRBV27 to TRBJ1-6; 7 bases line up with TRBD1. CDR3 size: 16 residues. Trimming removed 4 bases from V and 7 bases from J; junction bases left unmatched: 10. Germline assignment: CDR1 MNHEY and CDR2 SMNVEV (reference sequence). CDR3 amino acids: CASSSQDRSRNSPLHF. The CDR3 bases are TGTGCCAGCAGTTCACAGGACAGGTCACGAAATTCACCCCTCCACTTT.

J is TRBJ1-4 and V is TRBV28; tentative D call: TRBD1 (5 bases). V was trimmed by 5 bases and J by 7 bases, leaving 17 bases between them. Germline loops: CDR1 MDHEN, CDR2 SYDVKM. The CDR3 extends over 15 amino acids. The CDR3 loop is CASSVKAGFFEKLFF. The CDR3 DNA follows: TGTGCCAGCAGTGTAAAGGCAGGGTTCTTTGAAAAACTGTTTTTT. Based on the CDR3 plus reference TRBV28 and TRBJ1-4, the full variable domain is DVKVTQSSRYLVKRTGEKVFLECVQDMDHENMFWYRQDPGLGLRLIYFSYDVKMKEKGDIPEGYSVSREKKERFSLILESASTNQTSMYLCASSVKAGFFEKLFFGSGTQLSVL.

The rearrangement uses TRBV6-4 and TRBJ2-1; 10 positions match TRBD2. The CDR3 runs to 16 residues. CDR1 is MRHNA and CDR2 is SNTAGT in the germline V gene. Trimming removed 0 bases from V and 8 bases from J; junction bases left unmatched: 7. The CDR3 is CASSDSASGSLDEQFF. CDR3 in DNA: TGTGCCAGCAGTGACTCGGCTAGCGGGAGTCTCGATGAGCAGTTCTTC.

CDR3 sequence: CASSQAGANTDTQYF. The CDR3 coding sequence is TGTGCCAGCAGCCAAGCAGGAGCGAACACAGATACGCAGTATTTT. This chain links TRBV4-2 with TRBJ2-3; D is unclear. CDR3 size: 15 residues. The germline gives CDR1 LGHNA, CDR2 YNFKEQ. Trimming pared 1 base from V and 2 bases from J, leaving 10 bases between.

The chain recombines TRBV11-3 with TRBJ1-1; no reliable D call. CDR1 SGHNT and CDR2 YENEEA come from the germline V gene. The CDR3 covers 13 residues. V lost 0 bases to trimming and J lost 8 bases, with 10 bases between them. CDR3 loop: CASSLDGLREAFF. CDR3 DNA sequence: TGTGCCAGCAGCTTAGACGGCCTCAGGGAAGCTTTCTTT.

This chain links TRBV30 with TRBJ1-2, with 7 positions matching TRBD1. The germline V gene has CDR1 GTSNPN and CDR2 SVGIG (reference sequence). The CDR3 totals 13 residues. The V gene end was trimmed by 7 bases and the J gene end by 5 bases; junction bases not matched to a gene: 10. The CDR3 nucleotides are TGTGCCTCCACAGGGGCACCAACGTATGGCTACACCTTC. Translated, it gives CASTGAPTYGYTF.

This clone showed up just once. The V call is TRBV18, the J call TRBJ2-5, with 7 bases that match TRBD1. Trimming cost V 9 bases and J 6 bases; bases outside gene matches: 7. Germline V gene sequence: CDR1 KGHSH, CDR2 LQKENI. This CDR3 spans 12 amino acids. The CDR3 sequence: CASSTGTQTQYF. In nucleotides, the CDR3 is TGTGCCAGTTCGACAGGGACGCAGACCCAGTACTTC. Full variable domain (missing parts from reference TRBV18 and TRBJ2-5): NAGVMQNPRHLVRRRGQEARLRCSPMKGHSHVYWYRQLPEEGLKFMVYLQKENIIDESGMPKERFSAEFPKEGPSILRIQQVVRGDSAAYFCASSTGTQTQYFGPGTRLLVL.